The 5 T cell receptor beta chains below all came from one sample that was sequenced in a study of shared clonotypes between healthy human individuals. This table comes from immunoSEQ multiplex PCR, and its TCRdb copy is limited to in-frame clones, with some not included. The data show some 550,000 clones, with roughly 97% seen just once and approximately 0.057% held by the top ten. Material: naive CD4+ T cells sorted from blood. Subset reported: CD45RA+ positively selected. These receptors originate from a woman younger than 45 in good health.

The chain employs TRBV11-2 and TRBJ2-5, with D unresolved. V was trimmed by 3 bases and J by 5 bases, leaving 7 bases between them. CDR1 is SGHAT, CDR2 FQNNGV, per germline. The CDR3 covers 12 residues. The CDR3 bases are TGTGCCAGCAGCTTCGCGGCTGAGACCCAGTACTTC. It yields the protein CASSFAAETQYF.

The chain combines TRBV27 with TRBJ2-2; TRBD2 matches 10 bases. Unmatched junction bases numbered 13, after V lost 5 bases and J lost 4 bases. The germline V gene has CDR1 MNHEY and CDR2 SMNVEV (reference sequence). The CDR3 contains 18 residues. CDR3 amino acids: CASSLFFLAGAFTGELFF. The CDR3 DNA reads as TGTGCCAGCAGTCTTTTTTTCCTAGCGGGAGCGTTCACCGGGGAGCTGTTTTTT.

In the case of this clone: Other DNA sequences within the sample encode an identical CDR3. This chain uses TRBV7-2 with TRBJ1-1; perhaps TRBD1 as D (6 bases). The V gene lost 2 bases and the J gene lost 0 bases, with 10 bases spanning the gap. The CDR3 is made up of 15 amino acids. Germline V gives CDR1 SGHTA, CDR2 FQGNSA. CDR3 loop: CASSLQGTMNTEAFF. Written as DNA, the CDR3 is TGTGCCAGCAGCTTACAGGGGACTATGAACACTGAAGCTTTCTTT. Filled out from reference TRBV7-2 and TRBJ1-1, the complete variable domain reads GAGVSQSPSNKVTEKGKDVELRCDPISGHTALYWYRQSLGQGLEFLIYFQGNSAPDKSGLPSDRFSAERTGGSVSTLTIQRTQQEDSAVYLCASSLQGTMNTEAFFGQGTRLTVV.

The chain is built from TRBV27 and TRBJ1-5; 9 nucleotides line up with TRBD1. The junction had 5 bases not matched to a gene; V was cut back by 5 bases and J by 6 bases. The CDR3 totals 14 residues. CDR1 and CDR2 from the germline V gene are MNHEY and SMNVEV (reference sequence). The CDR3 loop is CASSQQGASQPQHF. CDR3 nucleotides: TGTGCCAGCAGTCAACAGGGGGCGAGTCAGCCCCAGCATTTT.

The chain combines TRBV5-4 with TRBJ2-7; D ambiguous. The CDR3 is 15 residues long. V lost 4 bases and J lost 0, with 14 bases in between. In germline, CDR1 is SGHNT, CDR2 YYREEE (reference sequence). The CDR3 nucleotides read TGTGCCAGCAGCATCGGAGAGTCCCCCTCCTACGAGCAGTACTTC. Translated, it gives CASSIGESPSYEQYF.